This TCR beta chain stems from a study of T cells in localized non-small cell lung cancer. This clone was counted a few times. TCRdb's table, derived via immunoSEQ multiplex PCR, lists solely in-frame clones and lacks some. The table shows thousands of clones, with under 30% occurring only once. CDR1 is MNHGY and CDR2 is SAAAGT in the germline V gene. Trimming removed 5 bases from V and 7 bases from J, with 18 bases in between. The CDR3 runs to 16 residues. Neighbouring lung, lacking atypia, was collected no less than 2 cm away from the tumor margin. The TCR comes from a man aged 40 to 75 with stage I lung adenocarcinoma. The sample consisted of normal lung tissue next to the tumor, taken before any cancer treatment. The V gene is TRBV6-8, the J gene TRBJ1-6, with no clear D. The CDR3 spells CASSPGVSVGNSPLHF. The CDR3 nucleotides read TGTGCCAGCAGTCCCGGTGTCTCGGTTGGAAATTCACCCCTCCACTTT.